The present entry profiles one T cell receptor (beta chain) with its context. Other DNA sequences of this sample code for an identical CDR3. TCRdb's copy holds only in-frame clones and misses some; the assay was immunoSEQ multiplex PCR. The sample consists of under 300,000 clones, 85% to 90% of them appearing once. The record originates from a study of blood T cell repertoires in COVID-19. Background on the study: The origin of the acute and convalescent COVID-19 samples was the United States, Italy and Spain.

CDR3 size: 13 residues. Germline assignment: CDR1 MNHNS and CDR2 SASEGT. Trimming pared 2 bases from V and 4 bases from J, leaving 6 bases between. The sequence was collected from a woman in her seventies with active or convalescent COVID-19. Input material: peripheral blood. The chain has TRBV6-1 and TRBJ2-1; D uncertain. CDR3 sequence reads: CASSERGYNEQFF. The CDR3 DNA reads TGTGCCAGCAGTGAACGAGGTTACAATGAGCAGTTCTTC.